The sequence of this T cell receptor (beta chain) was determined in a study of T-cell memory formation after mild COVID-19. Study context: Each donor largely had its own TCR clusters.

To note about this clonotype: Its antigen is not identified.

Study-wide points: Clones contracting across day 15 to 85 had a balanced CD4/CD8 profile; later expanding clones leaned CD4+.

UMIs and sample barcodes were carried by the TCR alpha and TCR beta cDNA libraries that 5'RACE produced using constant-segment primers. In TCRdb, the 5' RACE reads were re-called with MiXCR into one record per CDR3 protein. This table holds approximately 570,000 distinct CDR3 sequences, over 15% found once. V was pared by 0 bases and J by 5 bases, with 25 bases between. The germline CDR1 and CDR2 sequences are LGHNA and YNFKEQ. The CDR3 spans 19 residues. The V and J genes are TRBV4-2 and TRBJ2-5; the D gene is possibly TRBD1 (6 bases). This receptor was obtained from an adult woman who had mild COVID-19 (a few samples of this study predate the infection). Cell type and time point are not known. The sample was PBMCs or a T cell subset sorted from them (not recorded which). The CDR3 DNA reads as TGTGCCAGCAGCCAAGACGAAGCTGGGGGCCCCACCGGCGAGGAGACCCAGTACTTC. Protein: CASSQDEAGGPTGEETQYF.